Listed below are T cell receptor beta chains from one sample, sequenced in a study of shared clonotypes between healthy human individuals. Profiling relied on immunoSEQ multiplex PCR, and the TCRdb table lists in-frame clones only, not all of them. The sample lists some 900,000 clones; more than 75% were seen once. Sequenced: memory CD4+ T cells sorted from blood. These receptors were taken from a man younger than 35 in good health. CDR3s include the opening cysteine and the closing phenylalanine or tryptophan. D genes are given only for firm matches. Some rows have no size entry. The others give once, few or many, or a class for an expanded clone.

v_call,d_call,clone_size,j_call,cdr3_aa,cdr3_nt
TRBV6-6,NA,NA,TRBJ1-5,CASWNLGGSNQPQHF,TGTGCCAGCTGGAATTTGGGGGGTAGCAATCAGCCCCAGCATTTT
TRBV7-2,TRBD2,NA,TRBJ2-2,CASSPRGGPGELFF,TGTGCCAGCAGCCCCCGCGGGGGGCCGGGGGAGCTGTTTTTT
TRBV20-1,TRBD1,few,TRBJ2-1,CSVGTGIEQFF,TGCAGTGTCGGGACAGGGATTGAGCAGTTCTTC
TRBV19,NA,NA,TRBJ1-4,CASSIGGVGGKLFF,TGTGCCAGTAGTATAGGTGGGGTTGGCGGAAAACTGTTTTTT
TRBV2,TRBD2,NA,TRBJ2-5,CASSELASGRETQYF,TGTGCCAGCAGTGAATTAGCTAGCGGGAGGGAGACCCAGTACTTC
TRBV7-9,NA,once,TRBJ1-5,CASSLTGRSNQPQHF,TGTGCCAGCAGCTTAACCGGACGGAGCAATCAGCCCCAGCATTTT
TRBV19,NA,NA,TRBJ1-4,CASRKRETATNEKLFF,TGTGCCAGTAGAAAAAGGGAGACCGCAACTAATGAAAAACTGTTTTTT
TRBV7-2,TRBD2,once,TRBJ2-5,CASSLVVGLAGGKETQYF,TGTGCCAGCAGCTTAGTTGTAGGACTAGCGGGCGGAAAAGAGACCCAGTACTTC
TRBV27,NA,NA,TRBJ1-5,CASSLNRYQPQHF,TGTGCCAGCAGTTTGAATCGGTATCAGCCCCAGCATTTT
TRBV20-1,NA,once,TRBJ2-5,CSARAQETQYF,TGCAGTGCTAGGGCCCAAGAGACCCAGTACTTC
TRBV28,NA,NA,TRBJ2-6,CASSSTRAGANVLTF,TGTGCCAGCAGTTCGACAAGGGCCGGGGCCAACGTCCTGACTTTC
TRBV5-1,NA,NA,TRBJ2-2,CASSWWDTNTGELFF,TGCGCCAGCAGCTGGTGGGACACCAACACCGGGGAGCTGTTTTTT
TRBV7-8,TRBD1,NA,TRBJ1-1,CASSLKTGGKTEAFF,TGTGCCAGCAGCTTAAAGACAGGGGGTAAAACTGAAGCTTTCTTT
TRBV4-1,TRBD1,few,TRBJ2-4,CASGDRVSIQYF,TGCGCCAGCGGCGACAGGGTTAGCATTCAGTACTTC
TRBV6-5,NA,NA,TRBJ2-2,CASRGRAAGELFF,TGTGCCAGCAGAGGCCGGGCAGCCGGGGAGCTGTTTTTT
TRBV5-1,NA,few,TRBJ1-6,CASRKAGNSPLHF,TGCGCCAGCAGGAAGGCAGGGAATTCACCCCTCCACTTT